This T cell receptor (beta chain) is drawn from a study of radiotherapy plus CTLA-4 blockade in lung cancer. Whole-study context: Disease control was achieved by over 30% of patients, and objective responses by more than 15%. General observations from the study: TCR clones from tumors expanded in blood after radiotherapy plus ipilimumab. How blood T cell clones changed early, along with interferon-beta, reportedly forecast response best.

Profiled with immunoSEQ multiplex PCR; TCRdb holds only in-frame clones, not every one. Here the sample spans 30,000 to 40,000 clones, 60% to 85% being singletons. CTLA-4 blockade with ipilimumab, together with focal radiation, was given to patients with chemo-refractory metastatic non-small-cell lung cancer. Details on this clone: The target antigen is unknown.

The CDR3 sequence is 17 residues long. V lost 4 bases, J lost 0 bases, and 19 bases lay in between. The V gene's germline CDR1 is MNHNS and CDR2 SASEGT. This TCR came from a human donor with non-small cell lung cancer that progressed on radiotherapy plus ipilimumab. The chain links TRBV6-1 to TRBJ2-7, with D unclear. The specimen was peripheral blood, collected from a patient treated with radiotherapy plus ipilimumab. This CDR3 is CASSGDFAQPFSYEQYF. Here the CDR3 DNA reads TGTGCCAGCAGTGGAGACTTTGCACAGCCCTTCTCCTACGAGCAGTACTTC.